This T cell receptor beta chain was identified in a study of blood T cell repertoires in COVID-19. Across the whole study: Material from acute and convalescent COVID-19 was sourced from the United States, Italy and Spain. T cells, B-cell-depleted T cells, or PBMCs provided the cDNA or gDNA that served as material.

In the original processing: Amplification of reference gene primers provided the estimated nucleated cell counts. Some clones are missing from TCRdb's copy, which holds only in-frame ones; the method was immunoSEQ multiplex PCR. That table supplies the V and J calls and clone size; D and trimming were determined from the DNA. The sample lists about 220,000 clones; roughly nine tenths were seen once. Looked up from germline, CDR1 is LGHDT and CDR2 is YNNKEL (reference sequence). V lost 4 bases, J lost 1 base, and 6 bases stayed unmatched. The CDR3 runs 15 residues. The chain employs TRBV3-1 (or the pseudogene TRBV3-2) and TRBJ1-2, with TRBD1 identical over 7 bases. This TCR derives from a man aged 40-49 years with active or convalescent COVID-19. Material: peripheral blood. CDR3 DNA sequence: TGTGCCAGCAGCCTGGGACAGCCACTTAACTATGGCTACACCTTC. This encodes CASSLGQPLNYGYTF.